The 20 T cell receptor beta chains presented below share a single source sample, sequenced in a study of blood T cell repertoires in COVID-19. Only in-frame clones appear in the TCRdb table, and some are missing; sequencing was by immunoSEQ multiplex PCR. The table lists around 200,000 clones, 70% to 90% of them singletons. Sequencing was performed on peripheral blood. These receptors were collected from a woman of 80 years or more with acute or convalescent COVID-19.

V usage is TRBV9 and J usage is TRBJ2-1; TRBD2 matches at 7 bases. Germline CDR1 is SGDLS and CDR2 is YYNGEE. The CDR3 sequence is 15 residues long. Germline trimming cut 6 bases from V and 0 bases from J; bases unmatched to any gene: 6. DNA of the CDR3: TGTGCCAGCACCGGGGGGATGAGCTCCTACAATGAGCAGTTCTTC. Translated: CASTGGMSSYNEQFF.

The chain recombines TRBV24-1 with TRBJ2-5, with D maybe TRBD2 (6 bases). The CDR3 is 23 residues long. Germline CDR1 is KGHDR and CDR2 is SFDVKD. The ends were cut back, 0 bases at V and 3 bases at J, with 34 bases in the middle. CDR3 DNA: TGTGCCACCAGTGATTTGAAGTGGTGGACTGCGGGACCGGATTTGTCCCTAAAAGAGACCCAGTACTTC. Amino acid sequence: CATSDLKWWTAGPDLSLKETQYF.

This clone was recorded only once. V gene TRBV7-2 combines with J gene TRBJ1-3; 8 bases are a match to TRBD1. The CDR3 contains 14 residues. Germline CDR1 is SGHTA and CDR2 is FQGNSA. The V gene end was trimmed by 2 bases and the J gene end by 3 bases; junction bases not matched to a gene: 0. The CDR3 reads CASSLTGGGNTIYF. The CDR3 bases are TGTGCCAGCAGCTTAACAGGGGGTGGAAACACCATATATTTT.

V gene TRBV7-9 combines with J gene TRBJ2-2; a possible D gene is TRBD1 (5 bases). Germline V gives CDR1 SEHNR, CDR2 FQNEAQ (reference sequence). The CDR3 spans 15 residues. V was shortened by 5 bases and J by 2 bases, with 12 bases between the two germline ends. The CDR3 DNA follows: TGTGCCAGCAGCCGACAGCCACCTAACACCGGGGAGCTGTTTTTT. Its protein is CASSRQPPNTGELFF.

The V and J genes are TRBV6-5 and TRBJ2-7; D remains unclear. Germline V gives CDR1 MNHEY, CDR2 SVGAGI. Trimming removed 10 bases at V and 4 bases at J, with 17 bases between. CDR3 size: 13 residues. In nucleotides, the CDR3 is TGTGCCACCGCCCTTAGCCGGCAATACGAGCAGTACTTC. Residues: CATALSRQYEQYF.

The chain employs TRBV27 and TRBJ1-5; D is possibly TRBD1 (6 bases). V lost 5 bases and J lost 4, with 9 bases in between. Germline CDR1 MNHEY, CDR2 SMNVEV (reference sequence). This CDR3 comprises 13 residues. CDR3 DNA: TGTGCCAGCAGTCGACAGGTGAATCAGCCCCAGCATTTT. Protein sequence: CASSRQVNQPQHF.

The chain has TRBV6-2 or TRBV6-3 and TRBJ1-1; 9 bases map to TRBD1. The junction had 8 bases not matched to a gene; V was cut back by 5 bases and J by 4 bases. The CDR3 covers 15 residues. CDR1 is MNHEY and CDR2 is SVGEGT in the germline V gene. CDR3 DNA sequence: TGTGCCAGCAGTAGGATGGACAGGGGCGTCACTGAAGCTTTCTTT. The encoded protein is CASSRMDRGVTEAFF.

The rearrangement uses TRBV28 and TRBJ1-3, with D tentatively TRBD1 (6 bases). V dropped 6 bases and J dropped 0 bases, with 12 bases sitting between them. Germline loops: CDR1 MDHEN, CDR2 SYDVKM. The CDR3 has 15 amino acids. The CDR3 sequence is CASRIQGGSGNTIYF. CDR3 nucleotides: TGTGCCAGCAGGATACAGGGTGGCTCTGGAAACACCATATATTTT.

Only one count was recorded for this clone. This chain connects TRBV15 to TRBJ2-4; tentatively, D is TRBD1 (5 bases). The CDR3 has 15 residues. CDR1 LNHNV and CDR2 YYDKDF come from the germline V gene (reference sequence). The V and J ends lost 0 bases and 0 bases respectively, with 6 bases between them. In DNA form, the CDR3 reads TGTGCCACCAGCAGAGAAGGGGAAGCCAAAAACATTCAGTACTTC. Amino acids: CATSREGEAKNIQYF.

The rearrangement uses TRBV5-1 and TRBJ2-3, with D maybe TRBD1 (6 bases). This CDR3 region has 13 residues. Looked up from germline, CDR1 is SGHRS and CDR2 is YFSETQ. V dropped 4 bases and J dropped 5 bases, with 11 bases sitting between them. In DNA, the CDR3 is TGCGCCAGCAGCAACAGGGCGCGAGATACGCAGTATTTT. As protein: CASSNRARDTQYF.

The chain couples TRBV14 to TRBJ2-3; D unclear. This CDR3 comprises 17 residues. V lost 4 bases and J lost 1, with 18 bases in between. Germline CDR1 reads SGHDN; CDR2 reads FVKESK. The CDR3 DNA reads as TGTGCCAGCAGCCTACTCTCCGGCCTGGCGGGCACAGATACGCAGTATTTT. Protein product: CASSLLSGLAGTDTQYF. Full variable domain (remainder filled in from reference TRBV14 and TRBJ2-3): EAGVTQFPSHSVIEKGQTVTLRCDPISGHDNLYWYRRVMGKEIKFLLHFVKESKQDESGMPNNRFLAERTGGTYSTLKVQPAELEDSGVYFCASSLLSGLAGTDTQYFGPGTRLTVL.

CDR3 coding DNA: TGTGCCAGCAGTGTGACCGGGACTGGGGAGACCCAGTACTTC. Protein sequence: CASSVTGTGETQYF. V usage is TRBV2 and J usage is TRBJ2-5; possibly TRBD2 for D (6 bases). The CDR3 covers 14 residues. The germline V and J ends were trimmed by 4 bases and 5 bases, with 14 bases remaining between them. The germline V gene encodes CDR1 SNHLY and CDR2 FYNNEI.

The rearrangement joins TRBV4-1 to TRBJ1-5, with a tentative D call TRBD1 (6 bases). The V gene's germline CDR1 is MGHRA and CDR2 YSYEKL. The CDR3 is made up of 16 amino acids. Between the trimmed V and J ends, which lost 4 bases and 0 bases, there was a span of 13 bases. DNA for the CDR3: TGCGCCAGCAGCCCCTCGACAGGTTATAGCAATCAGCCCCAGCATTTT. Encoded protein: CASSPSTGYSNQPQHF.

This chain connects TRBV5-1 to TRBJ2-2; D is unresolved. The germline CDR1 and CDR2 sequences are SGHRS and YFSETQ. Trimming shortened V by 0 bases and J by 5 bases, and 8 bases separated the two germline ends. The CDR3 is 14 amino acids. CDR3 DNA sequence: TGCGCCAGCAGCTTGGTGTCCGGGACCGGGGAGCTGTTTTTT. Amino acid sequence: CASSLVSGTGELFF.

The chain links TRBV2 to TRBJ1-5; D gene unclear. V lost 8 bases and J lost 0, with 8 bases in between. This CDR3 is 13 amino acids long. Per germline, CDR1 SNHLY and CDR2 FYNNEI. CDR3 DNA: TGTGCCAGCCTAGGGAGTAGCAATCAGCCCCAGCATTTT. This translates into CASLGSSNQPQHF. The variable domain in full, with the rest retrieved from reference TRBV2 and TRBJ1-5, is EPEVTQTPSHQVTQMGQEVILRCVPISNHLYFYWYRQILGQKVEFLVSFYNNEISEKSEIFDDQFSVERPDGSNFTLKIRSTKLEDSAMYFCASLGSSNQPQHFGDGTRLSIL.

This clone was counted a single time. The chain combines TRBV28 with TRBJ2-2; 7 positions match TRBD2. The V gene's germline CDR1 is MDHEN and CDR2 SYDVKM. V shed 2 bases and J 4 bases; nucleotides not matched to a gene: 7. This CDR3 is 16 amino acids long. The CDR3 region is CASSLARGSLTGELFF. DNA of the CDR3: TGTGCCAGCAGTTTAGCTCGCGGGAGTCTCACCGGGGAGCTGTTTTTT.

This clone has at least ten counts. V usage is TRBV5-6 and J usage is TRBJ1-5; D gene unclear. V shed 1 base and J shed 9 bases, with 11 bases lying between them. The germline gives CDR1 SGHDT, CDR2 YYEEEE. The CDR3 runs to 13 residues. The CDR3 reads CASSLTPSRPQHF. CDR3 DNA sequence: TGTGCCAGCAGCTTGACCCCAAGCCGGCCCCAGCATTTT.

This clone was observed a single time. The chain has TRBV6-2 or TRBV6-3 and TRBJ2-1; D is unresolved. The CDR3 has 14 residues. Trimming stripped 4 bases from V and 7 bases from J, with 14 bases between. From germline, CDR1 is MNHEY and CDR2 SVGEGT. CDR3 DNA: TGTGCCAGCAGTTTGCGTCCTAGTAGGAATGAGCAGTTCTTC. Encoded protein: CASSLRPSRNEQFF.

The chain joins TRBV5-6 to TRBJ2-7; D gene unclear. Trimming removed 4 bases from V and 3 bases from J, with 11 bases in between. CDR1 and CDR2 (germline): SGHDT, YYEEEE. CDR3 size: 13 residues. Here the CDR3 reads CASSRPTVYEQYF. The CDR3 DNA reads TGTGCCAGCAGCCGGCCTACAGTCTACGAGCAGTACTTC.

This clone came up once. The V and J genes are TRBV6-6 and TRBJ2-3; 8 bases agree with TRBD2. CDR3 size: 15 residues. From germline, CDR1 is MNHNY and CDR2 SVGAGI (reference sequence). J lost 0 bases, V lost 5 bases, and 4 bases had no gene match. The CDR3 nucleotides are TGTGCCAGCAGTACTTCTAGCGGGAGCACAGATACGCAGTATTTT. Its translation: CASSTSSGSTDTQYF.